The following is a T cell receptor (beta chain) sequence with its context. Its specificity is unknown. Per the germline V gene, CDR1 is DFQATT and CDR2 is SNEGSKA (reference sequence). V was clipped by 5 bases and J by 0 bases; unmatched bases: 4. CDR3 size: 13 residues. The data stem from a study of blood T cells in healthy people across ages. A second PCR, run for 7 to 11 cycles, used a sample-barcoded 5' primer plus a J-beta primer mix. In TCRdb, the 5' RACE reads were re-called with MiXCR into one record per CDR3 protein. Found here are around 800,000 distinct CDR3 sequences, about 45% of them singletons; the top ten hold roughly 20%. Broader study findings: The study could not conclusively compare naive and antigen-experienced cells, given its unsorted PBMCs. The donors' CMV status was not determined, possibly confounding changes in expanded clonotypes. Measured against age, TCR beta diversity per million T cells decreased in a roughly linear manner.

The V and J genes are TRBV20-1 and TRBJ2-7, with TRBD2 identical over 7 bases. Material: blood. This receptor was taken from an elderly man in good health. Written as DNA, the CDR3 is TGCAGTGCTGAAGGCGGGAGCTCCTACGAGCAGTACTTC. This codes for CSAEGGSSYEQYF.